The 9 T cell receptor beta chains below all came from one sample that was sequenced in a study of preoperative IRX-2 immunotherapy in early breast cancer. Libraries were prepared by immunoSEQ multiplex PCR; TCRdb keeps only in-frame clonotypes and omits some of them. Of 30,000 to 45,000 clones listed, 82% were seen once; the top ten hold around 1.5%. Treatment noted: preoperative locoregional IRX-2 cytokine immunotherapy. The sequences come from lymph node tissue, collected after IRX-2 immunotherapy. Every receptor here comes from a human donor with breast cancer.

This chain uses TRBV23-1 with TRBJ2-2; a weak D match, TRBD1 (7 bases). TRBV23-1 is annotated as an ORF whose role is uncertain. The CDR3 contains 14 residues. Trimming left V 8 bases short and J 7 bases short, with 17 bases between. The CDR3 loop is CASDDRDSGGELFF. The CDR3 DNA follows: TGCGCCAGCGATGACAGGGATAGCGGCGGGGAGCTGTTTTTT.

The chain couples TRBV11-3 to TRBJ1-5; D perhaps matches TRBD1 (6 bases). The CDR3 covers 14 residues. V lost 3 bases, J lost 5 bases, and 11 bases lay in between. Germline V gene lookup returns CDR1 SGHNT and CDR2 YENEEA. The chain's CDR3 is CASSFFPGDQPQHF. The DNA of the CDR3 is TGTGCCAGCAGCTTTTTCCCAGGGGATCAGCCCCAGCATTTT. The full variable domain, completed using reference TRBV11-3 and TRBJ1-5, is EAGVVQSPRYKIIEKKQPVAFWCNPISGHNTLYWYLQNLGQGPELLIRYENEEAVDDSQLPKDRFSAERLKGVDSTLKIQPAELGDSAVYLCASSFFPGDQPQHFGDGTRLSIL.

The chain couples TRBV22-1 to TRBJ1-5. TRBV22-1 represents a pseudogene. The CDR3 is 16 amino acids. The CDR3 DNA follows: TGTGCCAGCCGAGTCTCAGGGGGAGGGGGCAATCAGCCCCAGCATTTT. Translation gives CASRVSGGGGNQPQHF.

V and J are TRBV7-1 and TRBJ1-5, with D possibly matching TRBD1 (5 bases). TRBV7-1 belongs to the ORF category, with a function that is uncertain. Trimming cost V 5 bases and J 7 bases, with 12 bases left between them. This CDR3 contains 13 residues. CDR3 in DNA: TGTGCCAGCAGCCAAGGCAGGGAACAGCCCCAGCATTTT. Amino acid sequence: CASSQGREQPQHF.

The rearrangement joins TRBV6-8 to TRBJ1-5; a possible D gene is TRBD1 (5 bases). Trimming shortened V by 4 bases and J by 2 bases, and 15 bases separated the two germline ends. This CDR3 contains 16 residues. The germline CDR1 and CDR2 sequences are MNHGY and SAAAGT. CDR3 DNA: TGTGCCAGCAGTTGGGGACTACGAACCGGCAATCAGCCCCAGCATTTT. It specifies CASSWGLRTGNQPQHF.

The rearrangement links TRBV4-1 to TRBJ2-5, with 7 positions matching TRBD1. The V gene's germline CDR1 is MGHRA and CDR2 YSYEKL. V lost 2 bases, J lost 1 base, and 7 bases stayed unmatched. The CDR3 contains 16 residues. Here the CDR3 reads CASSQRIGQAQETQYF. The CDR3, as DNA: TGCGCCAGCAGCCAACGAATCGGACAGGCCCAAGAGACCCAGTACTTC.

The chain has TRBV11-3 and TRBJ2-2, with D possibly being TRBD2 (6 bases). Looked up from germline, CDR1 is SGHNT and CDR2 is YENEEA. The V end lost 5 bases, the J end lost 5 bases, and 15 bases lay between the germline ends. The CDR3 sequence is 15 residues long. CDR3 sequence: CASSPRERDTGELFF. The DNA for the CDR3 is TGTGCCAGCAGCCCTCGGGAGCGCGATACCGGGGAGCTGTTTTTT.

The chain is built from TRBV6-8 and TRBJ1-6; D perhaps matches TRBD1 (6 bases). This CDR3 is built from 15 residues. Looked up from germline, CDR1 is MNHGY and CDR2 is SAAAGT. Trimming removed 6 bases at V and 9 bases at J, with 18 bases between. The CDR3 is CASSVPTGMFSPLHF. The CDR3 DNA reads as TGTGCCAGCAGCGTACCGACAGGAATGTTTTCACCCCTCCACTTT.

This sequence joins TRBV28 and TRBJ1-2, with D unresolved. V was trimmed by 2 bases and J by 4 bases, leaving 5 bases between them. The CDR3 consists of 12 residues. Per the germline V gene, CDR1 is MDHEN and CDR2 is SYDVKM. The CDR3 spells CASSLNPYGYTF. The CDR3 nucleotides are TGTGCCAGCAGTTTAAATCCCTATGGCTACACCTTC.